Listed here is a single T cell receptor beta chain. The data stem from a study of T cell changes during pregnancy in multiple sclerosis. Germline CDR1 reads GTSNPN; CDR2 reads SVGIG (reference sequence). CDR3 length: 17 amino acids. Unmatched junction bases numbered 12, after V lost 5 bases and J lost 4 bases. Assay used: immunoSEQ multiplex PCR; TCRdb lists only in-frame clones, some missing. Here the sample spans fewer than 40,000 clones, 92% being singletons. The chain employs TRBV30 and TRBJ2-1, with 12 positions matching TRBD2. The material was CD4+ T cells from peripheral blood mononuclear cells, obtained in the third trimester of pregnancy. This receptor was taken from a female donor with multiple sclerosis, enrolled in a pregnancy study. Here the CDR3 DNA reads TGTGCCTGGGTTCCAGGACTAGCGGGATTGATTTACAATGAGCAGTTCTTC. Translation gives CAWVPGLAGLIYNEQFF.